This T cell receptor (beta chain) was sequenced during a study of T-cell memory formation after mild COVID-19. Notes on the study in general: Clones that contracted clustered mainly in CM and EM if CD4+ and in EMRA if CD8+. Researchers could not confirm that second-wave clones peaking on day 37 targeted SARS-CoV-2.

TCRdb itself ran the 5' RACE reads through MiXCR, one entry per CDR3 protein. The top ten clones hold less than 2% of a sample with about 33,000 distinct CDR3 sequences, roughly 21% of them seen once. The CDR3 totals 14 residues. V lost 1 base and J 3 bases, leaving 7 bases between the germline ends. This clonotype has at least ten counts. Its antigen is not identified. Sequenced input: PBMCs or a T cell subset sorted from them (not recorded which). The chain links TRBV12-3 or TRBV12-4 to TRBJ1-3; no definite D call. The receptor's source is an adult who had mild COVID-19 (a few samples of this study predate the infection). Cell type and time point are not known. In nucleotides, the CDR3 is TGTGCCAGCAGTTTAGGGCAGTATGGAAACACCATATATTTT. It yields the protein CASSLGQYGNTIYF.